The clone carrying this T cell receptor beta chain was recorded at least ten times. The antigen is not known. Authors' analysis steps: CDR3 differences across clinicopathological groups were used to build a distant-metastasis classifier for papillary thyroid cancer. TCRdb reanalyzed the PCR reads with MiXCR. The V and J calls shown here were made by TCRdb, not taken from the authors' results. The table has about 39,000 clones, roughly 18% seen once. No patient had received any treatment before thyroid surgery. These data originate in a study of metastatic and nonmetastatic thyroid tumors. Study information: The comparison covered peripheral blood and tumor or nodule tissue in malignant and benign thyroid patients. Study outcomes and limitations: Versus benign nodules, malignant thyroid tumors reportedly had significantly higher TCR beta diversity, in blood and tumor.

The CDR3 is 11 amino acids. The germline CDR1 and CDR2 sequences are DFQATT and SNEGSKA (reference sequence). Losses at the gene ends were 6 bases for V and 5 bases for J; bases not matched to a gene: 2. V is TRBV20-1 and J is TRBJ2-5; 8 bases are shared with TRBD1. This TCR was recovered from a female donor with papillary thyroid cancer or a benign thyroid nodule (not recorded which). Some clones in this sample may be carry-over from other donors' samples. The sample consisted of blood. DNA of the CDR3: TGCAGTGCAGGACAGGGTGAGACCCAGTACTTC. Translated, it gives CSAGQGETQYF.